This T cell receptor beta chain is from a study of a mutant IDH1 vaccine in newly diagnosed glioma. At the level of the study: Visit V12 was scheduled at week 35 and visit V13 at week 47.

Clones were sequenced by immunoSEQ multiplex PCR, and TCRdb holds only the in-frame ones, with some missing. Of 40,000 to 45,000 clones listed, 65% to 90% are singletons. This CDR3 spans 15 amino acids. Per germline, CDR1 SGHDT and CDR2 YYEEEE. Trimming cost V 6 bases and J 4 bases, with 19 bases left between them. Turning to this clone: Its matching antigen is unknown.

The time point denotes: week 35, safety follow-up. Each vaccine dose was 300 ug of mutant IDH1 20-mer peptide, with topical imiquimod. Patients came in for eight vaccinations, in weeks 1, 3, 5, 7, 11, 15, 19 and 23. Donor diagnoses consisted of new WHO grade 3 or 4 IDH1-mutant, ATRX-lost astrocytomas. The chain combines TRBV5-6 with TRBJ1-2; D is undetermined. The TCR sequence derives from a woman in her fifties or sixties with glioma. Sample: PBMCs, taken from a glioma patient whose treatment included an IDH1 peptide vaccine. Here the CDR3 reads CASTHRDKSGYGYTF. CDR3 nucleotides: TGTGCCAGCACCCACCGAGATAAGTCGGGCTATGGCTACACCTTC.